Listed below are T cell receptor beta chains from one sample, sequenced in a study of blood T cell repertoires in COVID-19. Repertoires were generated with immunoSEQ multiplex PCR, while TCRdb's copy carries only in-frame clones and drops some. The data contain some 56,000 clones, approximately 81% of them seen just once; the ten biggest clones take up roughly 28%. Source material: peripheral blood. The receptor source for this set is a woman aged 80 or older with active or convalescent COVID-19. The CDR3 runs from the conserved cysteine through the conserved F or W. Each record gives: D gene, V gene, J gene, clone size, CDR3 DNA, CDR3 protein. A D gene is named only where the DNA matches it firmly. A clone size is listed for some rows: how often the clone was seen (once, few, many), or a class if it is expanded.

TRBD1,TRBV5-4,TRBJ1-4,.,TGTGCCAGCAGCGGCGGGACAGGGGTCGAAAAACTGTTTTTT,CASSGGTGVEKLFF
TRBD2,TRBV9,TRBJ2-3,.,TGTGCCAGCAGCCCGCCGGGACTAGCGACCGTCACAGATACGCAGTATTTT,CASSPPGLATVTDTQYF
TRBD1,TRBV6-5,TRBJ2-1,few,TGTGCCAGCAGTTACGGGACAGGGAACTACAATGAGCAGTTCTTC,CASSYGTGNYNEQFF
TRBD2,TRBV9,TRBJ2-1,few,TGTGCCAGCAGCCCTAGGGCCCTAGCGGGGGGCGGTGAGCAGTTCTTC,CASSPRALAGGGEQFF
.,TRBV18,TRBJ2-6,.,TGTGCCAGCTCACCACCAGTAGGCACAGTCTTCTCTGGGGCCAACGTCCTGACTTTC,CASSPPVGTVFSGANVLTF
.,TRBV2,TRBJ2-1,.,TGTGCCAGCAGTGATGAAGGCGGGCAGTTCTTC,CASSDEGGQFF
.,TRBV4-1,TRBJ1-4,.,TGCGCCAGCAGCCAAAGAGTAGCAGGGGCTGGAGCTAATGAAAAACTGTTTTTT,CASSQRVAGAGANEKLFF
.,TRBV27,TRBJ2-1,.,TGTGCCAGCAGTCGAACCCCCAGGTACAATGAGCAGTTCTTC,CASSRTPRYNEQFF
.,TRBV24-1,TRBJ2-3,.,TGTGCCACCAGTGATTTGCGGGCTAGCGGCACAGATACGCAGTATTTT,CATSDLRASGTDTQYF
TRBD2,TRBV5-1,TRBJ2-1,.,TGCGCCAGCAGCTTGGGGGCGGGGGGGGCTGATGAGCAGTTCTTC,CASSLGAGGADEQFF
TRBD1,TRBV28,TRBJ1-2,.,TGTGCCAGCAGTCTCCTGGGACAGGGGTATGGCTACACCTTC,CASSLLGQGYGYTF
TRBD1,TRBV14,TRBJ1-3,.,TGTGCCAGCAGCCTGACAGGGGCTGGAAACACCATATATTTT,CASSLTGAGNTIYF
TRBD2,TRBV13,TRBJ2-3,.,TGTGCCAGCAGCACCTTACTAGCGGGGGGGGCCCGGGATACGCAGTATTTT,CASSTLLAGGARDTQYF
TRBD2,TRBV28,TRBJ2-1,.,TGTGCCAGCAGTTGGCGGGGGGGCTATGAAAACAATGAGCAGTTCTTC,CASSWRGGYENNEQFF
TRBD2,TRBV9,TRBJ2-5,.,TGTGCCAGCAGCGGGGGACTAGTGGGGGAGACCCAGTACTTC,CASSGGLVGETQYF
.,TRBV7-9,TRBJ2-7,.,TGTGCCAGCAGCTTAGCCCCGCCAGGCAGCTACGAGCAGTACTTC,CASSLAPPGSYEQYF
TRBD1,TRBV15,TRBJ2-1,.,TGTGCCACCAGCTATCGGACAGGGGGCGTAAATGAGCAGTTCTTC,CATSYRTGGVNEQFF
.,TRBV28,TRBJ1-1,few,TGTGCCAGCCAAACCCCCCGTGAGGCTTTCTTT,CASQTPREAFF
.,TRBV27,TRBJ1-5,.,TGTGCCAGCAGTTTATTCTCGGGACTGTCGGATCAGCCCCAGCATTTT,CASSLFSGLSDQPQHF
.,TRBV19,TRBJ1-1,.,TGTGCCAGTAGTATATCGGTTGGGAACACTGAAGCTTTCTTT,CASSISVGNTEAFF
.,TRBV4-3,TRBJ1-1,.,TGCGCCAGCAGCCTCTCGTTGGGGGGTAGGGACACTGAAGCTTTCTTT,CASSLSLGGRDTEAFF
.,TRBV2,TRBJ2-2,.,TGTGCCAGCGGCGGGGCGAGGGGCGAAGAGACTCAGAACACCGGGGAGCTGTTTTTT,CASGGARGEETQNTGELFF
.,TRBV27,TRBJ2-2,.,TGTGCCAGCTCCCCCTCGGGAGGGGGCGCCGCCGGGGAGCTGTTTTTT,CASSPSGGGAAGELFF
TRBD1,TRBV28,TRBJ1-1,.,TGTGCCAGCAGTTACACCCCCGGGACAGGACCTATGAACACTGAAGCTTTCTTT,CASSYTPGTGPMNTEAFF
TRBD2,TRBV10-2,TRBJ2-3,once,TGCGCCACCCATCCCCGCGGGGGGGAAGATACGCAGTATTTT,CATHPRGGEDTQYF
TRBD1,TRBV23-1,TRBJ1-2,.,TGCGCCAGCACTTACCGGGACAGGGGCTTCTATGGCTACACCTTC,CASTYRDRGFYGYTF
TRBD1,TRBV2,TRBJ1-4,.,TGTGCCAGCAGATTTCCGGGACAGGGGCTTCGAGAGTATTTT,CASRFPGQGLREYF
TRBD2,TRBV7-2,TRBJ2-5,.,TGTGCCAGCAGCCCCCGGAGCGGGGGCAAAGAGACCCAGTACTTC,CASSPRSGGKETQYF
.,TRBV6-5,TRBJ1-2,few,TGTGCCAGCAGTACCCGTTCACAAGAAGGCTACACCTTC,CASSTRSQEGYTF